This T cell receptor beta chain was obtained from a study of T cell responses to AZD1222 COVID-19 vaccine. Trimming stripped 8 bases from V and 2 bases from J, with 13 bases between. The germline gives CDR1 SNHLY, CDR2 FYNNEI. This CDR3 region has 14 residues. Measured with immunoSEQ multiplex PCR; TCRdb has only the in-frame clones, and not every one. The top ten clones hold almost 4.5% of a sample with roughly 120,000 clones, approximately 89% of them seen once. The source of this sequence is an adult in good health. The chain couples TRBV2 to TRBJ1-5; D is possibly TRBD1 (6 bases). The sequencing used peripheral blood, collected on day 0 of AZD1222 vaccination. CDR3 bases: TGTGCCAGCGTTCAGGGGAACGGCAATCAGCCCCAGCATTTT. This sequence encodes CASVQGNGNQPQHF.